The source of this T cell receptor (beta chain) is a study of T cells in Graves' hyperthyroidism and ophthalmopathy. Looking at the study overall: Once the initial diagnosis was made, peripheral blood was obtained before any treatment.

The CDR3 sequence is 18 residues long. CDR1 is LGHDT, CDR2 YNNKEL, per germline (reference sequence). Unmatched junction bases numbered 10, after V lost 0 bases and J lost 3 bases. RNA transcripts served as the template for amplifying TCR beta CDR3 regions. Using the HTBI primer set, a first-round RT-PCR was run on the TCR CDR3. In TCRdb, the multiplex PCR reads were re-called with MiXCR into one record per CDR3 protein. The repertoire consists of fewer than 500,000 distinct CDR3 sequences, with about 15% occurring once and the leading ten covering roughly 13%. Note on this clonotype: A read error may be the cause here, since a much bigger clone is one base away.

The cohort's ophthalmopathy patients, a group with duration under 3 months, had a Clinical Activity Score of at least 3 and a NOSPECS grade of at least 4. The authors took PBMCs from about 9.5 ml fresh peripheral blood. Sequenced material: blood. This chain uses TRBV3-1 with TRBJ2-1; 8 bases line up with TRBD2. The receptor was derived from a man younger than 35 with Graves' ophthalmopathy. The CDR3 coding sequence is TGTGCCAGCAGCCAAGAAGTTCAGCGGGGGTTCGGCTACAATGAGCAGTTCTTC. As protein: CASSQEVQRGFGYNEQFF.